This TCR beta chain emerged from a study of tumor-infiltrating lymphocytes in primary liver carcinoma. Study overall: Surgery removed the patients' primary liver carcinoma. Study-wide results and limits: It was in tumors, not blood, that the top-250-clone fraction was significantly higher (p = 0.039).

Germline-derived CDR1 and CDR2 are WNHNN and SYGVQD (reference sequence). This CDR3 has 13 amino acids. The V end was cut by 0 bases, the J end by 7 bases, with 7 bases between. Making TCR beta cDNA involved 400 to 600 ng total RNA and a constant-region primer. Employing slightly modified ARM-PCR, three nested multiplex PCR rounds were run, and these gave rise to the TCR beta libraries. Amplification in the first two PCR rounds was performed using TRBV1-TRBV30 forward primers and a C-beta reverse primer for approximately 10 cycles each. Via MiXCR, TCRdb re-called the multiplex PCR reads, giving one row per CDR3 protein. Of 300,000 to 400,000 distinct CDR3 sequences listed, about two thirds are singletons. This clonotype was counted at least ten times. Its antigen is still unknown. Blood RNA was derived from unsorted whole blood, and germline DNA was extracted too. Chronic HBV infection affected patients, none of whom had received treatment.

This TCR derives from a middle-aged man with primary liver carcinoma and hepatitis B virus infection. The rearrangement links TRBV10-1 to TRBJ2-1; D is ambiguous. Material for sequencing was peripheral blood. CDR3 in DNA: TGCGCCAGCAGTGAGTCCACTCGTAATGAGCAGTTCTTC. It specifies CASSESTRNEQFF.